The 13 T cell receptor beta chains below all came from one sample that was sequenced in a study of T cell responses to AZD1222 COVID-19 vaccine. Sequencing was performed with immunoSEQ multiplex PCR; in TCRdb, only in-frame clones are kept and a portion is missing. The repertoire holds approximately 160,000 clones, with 75% to 95% as singletons. Here the sequenced sample was peripheral blood, taken on day 0 of AZD1222 vaccination. These receptors were taken from an adult in good health.

This chain connects TRBV5-4 to TRBJ2-7; 7 bases align to TRBD1. Losses at the gene ends were 0 bases for V and 0 bases for J; bases not matched to a gene: 6. The CDR3 has 16 residues. From germline, CDR1 is SGHNT and CDR2 YYREEE (reference sequence). For the CDR3, the DNA is TGTGCCAGCAGCTTGGCAGGACAGGCCAGCTCCTACGAGCAGTACTTC. Its translation is CASSLAGQASSYEQYF.

The J gene is TRBJ2-1, the V gene TRBV15; 10 bases align to TRBD2. Trimming removed 0 bases from V and 3 bases from J; junction bases left unmatched: 2. The CDR3 runs to 16 residues. From germline, CDR1 is LNHNV and CDR2 YYDKDF (reference sequence). The CDR3 loop is CATSREASGSYNEQFF. The DNA for the CDR3 is TGTGCCACCAGCAGAGAGGCTAGCGGGAGCTACAATGAGCAGTTCTTC.

This chain links TRBV28 with TRBJ2-7; TRBD1 matches 7 bases. The CDR3 is 16 residues long. The V gene end was trimmed by 2 bases and the J gene end by 3 bases; junction bases not matched to a gene: 10. In germline, CDR1 is MDHEN, CDR2 SYDVKM. The CDR3 nucleotides read TGTGCCAGCAGTTTAGGGGACAGTGCAGCGGACTACGAGCAGTACTTC. It encodes CASSLGDSAADYEQYF.

The J gene is TRBJ1-2, the V gene TRBV27, with a tentative D call TRBD1 (5 bases). The V gene lost 6 bases and the J gene lost 8 bases, with 19 bases spanning the gap. The CDR3 runs to 14 residues. Germline V lookup: CDR1 MNHEY, CDR2 SMNVEV (reference sequence). The CDR3 loop reads CASSRGGWGDGYTF. The CDR3 DNA sequence: TGTGCCAGCAGCCGGGGAGGGTGGGGGGACGGCTACACCTTC.

This CDR3 reads CASLMNGQGNWRASNQPQHF. CDR3 nucleotides: TGTGCCAGTCTAATGAATGGACAGGGAAATTGGAGGGCTAGCAATCAGCCCCAGCATTTT. The gene calls are TRBV19 and TRBJ1-5; 8 nucleotides align to TRBD1. Trimming at V came to 8 bases and at J to 0 bases, leaving 21 bases not matched to a gene. The CDR3 is 20 amino acids. CDR1 and CDR2 from the germline V gene are LNHDA and SQIVND (reference sequence).

The rearrangement uses TRBV7-8 and TRBJ2-5, with D possibly matching TRBD2 (6 bases). V lost 3 bases and J 4 bases, leaving 18 bases between the germline ends. This CDR3 is 16 amino acids long. Germline V gives CDR1 SGHVS, CDR2 FQNEAQ. Here the CDR3 DNA reads TGTGCCAGCAGCTTCGGGCGGCAGGGAGGTTTAGAGACCCAGTACTTC. It translates to CASSFGRQGGLETQYF. Based on the CDR3 plus reference TRBV7-8 and TRBJ2-5, the full variable domain is GAGVSQSPRYKVAKRGQDVALRCDPISGHVSLFWYQQALGQGPEFLTYFQNEAQLDKSGLPSDRFFAERPEGSVSTLKIQRTQQEDSAVYLCASSFGRQGGLETQYFGPGTRLLVL.

V and J are TRBV7-9 and TRBJ2-7; 8 nucleotides line up with TRBD2. Germline V lookup: CDR1 SEHNR, CDR2 FQNEAQ (reference sequence). The CDR3 totals 13 residues. The V and J ends lost 5 bases and 6 bases, in that order; junction bases with no gene match: 6. The CDR3 coding sequence is TGTGCCAGCAGCCGCTCGGGGGGGAGCGAGCAGTACTTC. It yields the protein CASSRSGGSEQYF. The full variable domain, its missing parts supplied by reference TRBV7-9 and TRBJ2-7, is DTGVSQNPRHKITKRGQNVTFRCDPISEHNRLYWYRQTLGQGPEFLTYFQNEAQLEKSRLLSDRFSAERPKGSFSTLEIQRTEQGDSAMYLCASSRSGGSEQYFGPGTRLTVT.

The V and J genes are TRBV5-5 and TRBJ1-1, with D perhaps matching TRBD1 (5 bases). The ends were cut back, 0 bases at V and 0 bases at J, with 9 bases in the middle. This CDR3 spans 15 amino acids. The V gene's germline CDR1 is SGHKS and CDR2 YYEKEE (reference sequence). The CDR3 DNA is TGTGCCAGCAGCTTGGCGGGGCCGGTGAACACTGAAGCTTTCTTT. It is translated as CASSLAGPVNTEAFF.

The J gene is TRBJ2-7, the V gene TRBV12-3 or TRBV12-4; D may be TRBD1 (5 bases). Trimming removed 5 bases at V and 4 bases at J, with 6 bases between. CDR3 size: 11 residues. CDR3 amino acids: CASSPGYEQYF. CDR3 in DNA: TGTGCCAGCAGTCCAGGGTACGAGCAGTACTTC.

This chain uses TRBV21-1 with TRBJ2-5; TRBD1 is taken as the D call from the table, unchecked against the DNA. TRBV21-1 is an annotated pseudogene. The CDR3 is 18 residues long. CDR3 nucleotides: TGTGCCAGCAGCAACCACAGGGGAGATCGTCGGGGGCAAGAGACCCAGTACTTC. Protein sequence: CASSNHRGDRRGQETQYF.

This chain uses TRBV5-6 with TRBJ1-6; D unresolved. CDR1 is SGHDT, CDR2 YYEEEE, per germline. Trimming removed 3 bases at V and 0 bases at J, with 10 bases between. CDR3 size: 16 residues. The CDR3 DNA reads as TGTGCCAGCAGCTCTCGGTCCAGCTCCTATAATTCACCCCTCCACTTT. It yields the protein CASSSRSSSYNSPLHF. Based on the CDR3 plus reference TRBV5-6 and TRBJ1-6, the full variable domain is DAGVTQSPTHLIKTRGQQVTLRCSPKSGHDTVSWYQQALGQGPQFIFQYYEEEERQRGNFPDRFSGHQFPNYSSELNVNALLLGDSALYLCASSSRSSSYNSPLHFGNGTRLTVT.

DNA for the CDR3: TGTGCCAGCACCCCATGGGGGGGAATCACCAATGAAAAACTGTTTTTT. Translating gives CASTPWGGITNEKLFF. The V call is TRBV27, the J call TRBJ1-4, with TRBD1 as a possible D gene (5 bases). Trimming removed 7 bases at V and 5 bases at J, with 20 bases between. This CDR3 is built from 16 residues. CDR1 is MNHEY, CDR2 SMNVEV, per germline (reference sequence). Complete variable domain (other parts from reference TRBV27 and TRBJ1-4): EAQVTQNPRYLITVTGKKLTVTCSQNMNHEYMSWYRQDPGLGLRQIYYSMNVEVTDKGDVPEGYKVSRKEKRNFPLILESPSPNQTSLYFCASTPWGGITNEKLFFGSGTQLSVL.

The genes are TRBV5-1 and TRBJ2-7; D may correspond to TRBD1 or TRBD2 (6 bases each). Trimming shortened V by 10 bases and J by 2 bases, and 16 bases separated the two germline ends. This CDR3 has 13 amino acids. The germline V gene has CDR1 SGHRS and CDR2 YFSETQ. The CDR3 loop is CAEPGGSPYEQYF. The CDR3 DNA is TGCGCCGAGCCCGGGGGCTCCCCCTACGAGCAGTACTTC.